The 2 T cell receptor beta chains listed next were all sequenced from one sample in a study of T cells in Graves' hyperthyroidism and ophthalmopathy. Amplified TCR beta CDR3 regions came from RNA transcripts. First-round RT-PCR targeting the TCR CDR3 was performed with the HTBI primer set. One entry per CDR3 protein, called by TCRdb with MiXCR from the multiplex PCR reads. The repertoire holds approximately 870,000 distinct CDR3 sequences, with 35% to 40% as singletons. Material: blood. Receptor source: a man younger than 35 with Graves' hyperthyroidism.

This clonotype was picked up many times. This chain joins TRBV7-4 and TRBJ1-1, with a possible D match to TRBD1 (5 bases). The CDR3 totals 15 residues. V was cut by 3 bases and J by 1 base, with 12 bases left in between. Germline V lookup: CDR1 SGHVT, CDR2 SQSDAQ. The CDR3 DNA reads TGTGCCAGCAGCTTCGGTGGGGGGGGGAACACTGAAGCTTTCTTT. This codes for CASSFGGGGNTEAFF.

CDR3 sequence (DNA): TGTGCCACCAGCAGTACGGTGGCTAGCGGATCCTACGAGCAGTACTTC. It is translated as CATSSTVASGSYEQYF. The chain joins TRBV15 to TRBJ2-7; TRBD2 agrees at 7 bases. Germline V lookup: CDR1 LNHNV, CDR2 YYDKDF (reference sequence). V lost 3 bases to trimming and J lost 1 base; unmatched junction nucleotides: 9. There are 16 residues in the CDR3.